This T cell receptor (beta chain) was found in a study of early T cells in non-severe SARS-CoV-2 infection. About the research overall: Chains were not paired, and sequencing was done on bulk RNA from unsorted whole blood.

Unique molecular identifiers (one per individual cDNA molecule) were attached. TCRdb processed the 5' RACE reads anew with MiXCR; each CDR3 protein has one entry. The data show 80,000 to 95,000 distinct CDR3 sequences, around a sixth seen once. The V end was cut by 4 bases, the J end by 5 bases, with 8 bases between. Looked up from germline, CDR1 is SQVTM and CDR2 is ANQGSEA. This CDR3 is 11 amino acids long. Concerning this clonotype: No antigen is known for it.

General study points: Using VDJdb, the matching emphasized anti-spike CD8 responses while missing private and CD4 specificities.

This chain links TRBV29-1 with TRBJ1-1; perhaps TRBD1 as D (5 bases). The sample in question was whole blood, obtained at baseline. The clonotype was recovered from an adult who was a healthcare worker with PCR-confirmed SARS-CoV-2 infection or an uninfected control (not recorded which). As DNA, the CDR3 is TGCAGCGTTGTGGAGGGGACTGAAGCTTTCTTT. Its translation: CSVVEGTEAFF.